This TCR beta chain was retrieved from a study of T cell repertoires in cytomegalovirus infection. Overall study context: HLA-B-restricted CMV epitopes that are well studied were used alongside recently identified HLA-C-restricted ones. Carrying CMV and the relevant HLA type showed in public TCR beta signatures. General study points: Carriers of CMV and the relevant HLA type were discriminated by public TCR beta frequency. HLA-C-restricted TCR beta clonotypes specific for CMV led the ex vivo response.

V lost 5 bases and J lost 9, with 9 bases in between. Germline V gene lookup returns CDR1 MNHEY and CDR2 SVGEGT. The CDR3 length is 11 residues. TCRdb reanalysed the reads using MiXCR and keeps one entry per CDR3 protein. This sample has around 78,000 distinct CDR3 sequences, with roughly a quarter found just once. To note about this clonotype: Its target is unknown.

V and J are TRBV6-2 or TRBV6-3 and TRBJ2-3; D is ambiguous. The TCR sequence derives from a human donor in good health (CMV status not recorded). Some clones in this sample may be carry-over from other donors' samples. The starting material was CD8+ T cells from cultured PBMCs, obtained from culture after CMV antigen stimulation. The chain's CDR3 is CASSQDPTQYF. CDR3 sequence (DNA): TGTGCCAGCAGTCAGGACCCGACGCAGTATTTT.